This entry lists 2 T cell receptor beta chains sequenced from one sample in a study of human T cells and chemical hapten exposure. TCRdb reprocessed the RACE reads with MiXCR, giving one entry per CDR3 protein. The sample lists about 120,000 distinct CDR3 sequences; about 13% were seen once. Time point indicated: pre-sensitization, week 0. Stated treatment: therapeutic diphenylcyclopropenone sensitization with weekly scalp DPC. The sequencing used whole blood, collected in connection with sensitization to the hapten diphenylcyclopropenone (DPC). The receptors were sampled from a woman aged 18-29 years with alopecia areata. Some clones in this sample may be carry-over from other donors' samples.

The J gene is TRBJ1-2, the V gene TRBV4-3, with 10 bases matching TRBD1. CDR1 and CDR2 (germline): LGHNA, YSLEER. V lost 5 bases to trimming and J lost 4 bases; unmatched junction nucleotides: 4. This CDR3 has 14 amino acids. CDR3: CASSVDRGAYGYTF. DNA of the CDR3: TGCGCCAGCAGCGTGGACAGGGGGGCCTATGGCTACACCTTC.

The J gene is TRBJ2-7, the V gene TRBV4-1; 9 bases are a match to TRBD1. Losses at the gene ends were 6 bases for V and 5 bases for J; bases not matched to a gene: 5. The CDR3 spans 13 residues. The germline gives CDR1 MGHRA, CDR2 YSYEKL. In nucleotides, the CDR3 is TGCGCCAGCAGGGGACAGGGATCTGACGAGCAGTACTTC. It translates to CASRGQGSDEQYF.